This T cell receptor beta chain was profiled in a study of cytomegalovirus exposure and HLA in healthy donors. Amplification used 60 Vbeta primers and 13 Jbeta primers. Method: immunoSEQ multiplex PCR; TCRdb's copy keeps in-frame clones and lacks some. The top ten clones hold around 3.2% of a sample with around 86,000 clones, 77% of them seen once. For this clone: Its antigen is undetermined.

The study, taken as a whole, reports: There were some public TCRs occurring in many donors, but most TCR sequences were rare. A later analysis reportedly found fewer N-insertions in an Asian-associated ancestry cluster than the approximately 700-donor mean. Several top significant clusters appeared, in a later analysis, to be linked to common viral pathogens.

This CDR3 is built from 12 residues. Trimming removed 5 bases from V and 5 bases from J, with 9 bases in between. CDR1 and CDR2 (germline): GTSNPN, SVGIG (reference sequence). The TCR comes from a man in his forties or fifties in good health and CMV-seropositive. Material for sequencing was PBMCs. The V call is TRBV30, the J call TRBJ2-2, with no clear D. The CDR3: CAWARSTGELFF. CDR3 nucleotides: TGTGCCTGGGCAAGGAGTACCGGGGAGCTGTTTTTT.